What follows are 27 T cell receptor beta chains derived from one specimen sequenced in a study of CD8 T cells in ankylosing spondylitis. The study, taken as a whole, reports: For ankylosing spondylitis blood, a TCR beta motif of seven to nine highly homologous variants appeared characteristic.

For these receptors, no antigen is known. MiXCR, run by TCRdb on the 5' RACE reads, gives a single entry per CDR3 protein. The table records about 210,000 distinct CDR3 sequences, 5.5% to 7.5% of them present only once. The sample taken for sequencing was blood, either unsorted or a sorted T cell fraction (not recorded which). All receptors come from a male donor with ankylosing spondylitis.

The V call is TRBV10-3, the J call TRBJ1-1; no definite D call. This CDR3 is built from 16 residues. Trimming cost V 0 bases and J 0 bases, with 11 bases left between them. Germline lookup yields CDR1 ENHRY and CDR2 SYGVKD. The CDR3: CAISESAHWMNTEAFF. Written as DNA, the CDR3 is TGTGCCATCAGTGAGTCCGCTCACTGGATGAACACTGAAGCTTTCTTT.

In its sample, this clonotype was seen a few times. The CDR3, as DNA: TGCGCCAGCAGCTCCGGACAGGCTCAGAATGAAAAACTGTTTTTT. It yields the protein CASSSGQAQNEKLFF. V is TRBV4-3 and J is TRBJ1-4; 7 nucleotides agree with TRBD1. Germline trimming cut 5 bases from V and 5 bases from J; bases unmatched to any gene: 8. Looked up from germline, CDR1 is LGHNA and CDR2 is YSLEER. The CDR3 is made up of 15 amino acids.

This clonotype was seen more than once but under ten times. The gene calls are TRBV11-2 and TRBJ2-1; 10 bases are a match to TRBD1. CDR3 length equals 17 residues. CDR1 SGHAT and CDR2 FQNNGV come from the germline V gene. Trimming at V came to 5 bases and at J to 2 bases, leaving 9 bases not matched to a gene. CDR3 bases: TGTGCCAGCAGCCGACCTAAGGGACAGGGGACCTACAATGAGCAGTTCTTC. Translation: CASSRPKGQGTYNEQFF. Using reference TRBV11-2 and TRBJ2-1 for the parts outside the CDR3, the full variable domain is EAGVAQSPRYKIIEKRQSVAFWCNPISGHATLYWYQQILGQGPKLLIQFQNNGVVDDSQLPKDRFSAERLKGVDSTLKIQPAKLEDSAVYLCASSRPKGQGTYNEQFFGPGTRLTVL.

This clonotype was counted at least ten times. The rearrangement uses TRBV6-6 and TRBJ2-5; no reliable D call. The CDR3 has 15 amino acids. Trimming stripped 4 bases from V and 2 bases from J, with 14 bases between. Germline assignment: CDR1 MNHNY and CDR2 SVGAGI (reference sequence). The CDR3 sequence: CASSLGSGWQETQYF. CDR3 coding DNA: TGTGCCAGCAGTTTAGGTAGTGGTTGGCAAGAGACCCAGTACTTC.

This clonotype was observed at least ten times. The V call is TRBV20-1, the J call TRBJ2-5; the match to TRBD2 covers 11 bases. Germline loops: CDR1 DFQATT, CDR2 SNEGSKA (reference sequence). CDR3 length: 17 amino acids. V dropped 5 bases and J dropped 4; count of bases not matched to a gene: 15. The CDR3 spells CSAEPGLAVLARETQYF. The DNA of the CDR3 is TGCAGTGCTGAGCCGGGACTAGCGGTCCTGGCGCGAGAGACCCAGTACTTC.

This clonotype occurred many times. The rearrangement links TRBV7-8 to TRBJ2-1; D remains unclear. The germline V gene encodes CDR1 SGHVS and CDR2 FQNEAQ. Trimming removed 4 bases from V and 10 bases from J, with 14 bases in between. The length of the CDR3 is 13 residues. CDR3: CASSSSSDLEQFF. The CDR3 DNA sequence: TGTGCCAGCAGCTCCTCGTCCGACTTGGAGCAGTTCTTC. The whole variable domain, remainder taken from reference TRBV7-8 and TRBJ2-1, is GAGVSQSPRYKVAKRGQDVALRCDPISGHVSLFWYQQALGQGPEFLTYFQNEAQLDKSGLPSDRFFAERPEGSVSTLKIQRTQQEDSAVYLCASSSSSDLEQFFGPGTRLTVL.

This clonotype was detected ten times or more. The genes are TRBV10-3 and TRBJ2-7; 7 bases line up with TRBD2. This CDR3 has 15 residues. V gave up 5 bases and J gave up 5 bases; unmatched junction bases: 12. Germline V gene lookup returns CDR1 ENHRY and CDR2 SYGVKD. CDR3 protein: CAISPARDYPHEQYF. Written as DNA, the CDR3 is TGTGCCATCAGTCCCGCCCGGGACTACCCCCACGAGCAGTACTTC.

This clonotype has at least ten counts. V and J are TRBV11-2 and TRBJ2-1; no clear D gene. The germline V and J ends were trimmed by 1 base and 15 bases, with 13 bases remaining between them. Germline-derived CDR1 and CDR2 are SGHAT and FQNNGV. The CDR3 has 12 residues. CDR3 loop: CASSLGMAWGFF. CDR3 coding DNA: TGTGCCAGCAGCTTAGGAATGGCGTGGGGGTTCTTC.

This clonotype was counted many times. This sequence joins TRBV10-1 and TRBJ2-4, with 7 bases fitting TRBD1. The CDR3 runs to 16 residues. J gave up 0 bases and V 4 bases, and 6 bases lay outside the gene matches. Germline V CDR1 and CDR2: WNHNN, SYGVQD (reference sequence). CDR3 sequence: CASSADRELAKNIQYF. The CDR3 DNA sequence: TGCGCCAGCAGTGCCGACAGGGAATTAGCCAAAAACATTCAGTACTTC.

In this sample, this clonotype turned up a few times. The chain links TRBV7-8 to TRBJ2-7, with D uncertain. Looked up from germline, CDR1 is SGHVS and CDR2 is FQNEAQ. This CDR3 is built from 14 residues. V lost 2 bases to trimming and J lost 2 bases, with 10 bases between them. The CDR3 DNA follows: TGTGCCAGCAGCTTAAGCAGAACTGCCTACGAGCAGTACTTC. Translated, it gives CASSLSRTAYEQYF.

This clonotype has ten or more counts. The chain recombines TRBV5-1 with TRBJ1-1; tentatively, D is TRBD1 (5 bases). CDR1 is SGHRS and CDR2 is YFSETQ in the germline V gene. The CDR3 has 13 residues. Deletions cut 5 bases from V and 5 bases from J, with 13 bases between. CDR3 sequence reads: CASRGRVGTEAFF. The CDR3 nucleotides are TGCGCCAGCAGGGGCAGGGTAGGAACTGAAGCTTTCTTT.

This clonotype was counted a few times. The chain uses TRBV9 and TRBJ2-2, with D possibly being TRBD2 (6 bases). CDR3 size: 15 residues. With 1 base removed from V and 6 bases from J, the gap between germline ends came to 13 bases. Germline V gives CDR1 SGDLS, CDR2 YYNGEE. CDR3 in amino acids: CASSVLAGRPGELFF. The CDR3 DNA follows: TGTGCCAGCAGCGTACTTGCGGGACGCCCCGGGGAGCTGTTTTTT.

The chain uses TRBV6-5 and TRBJ2-2; 8 bases align to TRBD2. The trim removed 2 bases at V and 4 bases at J, leaving 6 bases unmatched. The CDR3 has 16 amino acids. The germline V gene encodes CDR1 MNHEY and CDR2 SVGAGI. The CDR3 DNA reads TGTGCCAGCAGTTACACGTCCGGGAGGGGCACCGGGGAGCTGTTTTTT. Translation gives CASSYTSGRGTGELFF.

This clonotype was recorded many times. The V and J genes are TRBV5-5 and TRBJ1-2; D uncertain. Per germline, CDR1 SGHKS and CDR2 YYEKEE (reference sequence). This CDR3 spans 15 amino acids. Trimming took 0 bases from V and 3 from J, leaving 12 bases between them. CDR3 bases: TGTGCCAGCAGCTTGGTAACCTTTGGGGACTATGGCTACACCTTC. This codes for CASSLVTFGDYGYTF.

The sample holds many counts of this clonotype. This chain connects TRBV9 to TRBJ2-7, with no clear D. Trimming pared 3 bases from V and 1 base from J, leaving 11 bases between. From germline, CDR1 is SGDLS and CDR2 YYNGEE. This CDR3 is 14 amino acids long. The CDR3: CASSADGASYEQYF. CDR3 nucleotide sequence: TGTGCCAGCAGCGCGGACGGAGCATCCTACGAGCAGTACTTC.

To note about this clonotype: This may arise from a read error, as a much more abundant clone is one base away. The V call is TRBV12-3 or TRBV12-4, the J call TRBJ1-1; D call uncertain. The CDR3 consists of 14 residues. The V gene lost 3 bases and the J gene lost 4 bases, with 12 bases spanning the gap. CDR3 protein: CASSFLSAGTEAFF. The CDR3 DNA sequence: TGTGCCAGCAGTTTTCTATCCGCGGGCACTGAAGCTTTCTTT.

The V gene is TRBV25-1, the J gene TRBJ1-4; D remains unclear. The CDR3 runs 17 residues. V was shortened by 1 base and J by 0 bases, with 12 bases between the two germline ends. Germline CDR1 MGHDK, CDR2 SYGVNS. The CDR3 is CASSESARGATNEKLFF. CDR3 DNA sequence: TGTGCCAGCAGTGAATCCGCCAGAGGTGCAACTAATGAAAAACTGTTTTTT.

This clonotype came up many times. The gene calls are TRBV27 and TRBJ2-5; D is perhaps TRBD1 (6 bases). Germline V gene data show CDR1 as MNHEY and CDR2 as SMNVEV (reference sequence). The CDR3 is 15 residues long. Trimming stripped 6 bases from V and 5 bases from J, with 19 bases between. CDR3 in amino acids: CASREYRDPIETQYF. The CDR3 bases are TGTGCCAGCAGGGAGTACAGGGATCCAATCGAGACCCAGTACTTC.

This chain links TRBV4-2 with TRBJ2-2; TRBD2 agrees at 13 bases. The CDR3 sequence is 19 residues long. Germline lookup yields CDR1 LGHNA and CDR2 YNFKEQ. Trimming removed 3 bases from V and 6 bases from J; junction bases left unmatched: 13. CDR3: CASSQQRPGLAGSSGELFF. The CDR3 bases are TGTGCCAGCAGCCAGCAAAGACCGGGACTAGCGGGATCATCCGGGGAGCTGTTTTTT.

The V call is TRBV10-2, the J call TRBJ1-5; D remains unclear. The CDR3 contains 14 residues. V lost 3 bases to trimming and J lost 0 bases, with 6 bases between them. The germline V gene encodes CDR1 WSHSY and CDR2 SAAADI. In DNA, the CDR3 is TGCGCCAGCAGTGATAGCGATAGCAATCAGCCCCAGCATTTT. As protein: CASSDSDSNQPQHF.

The chain joins TRBV12-2 to TRBJ1-2; the D call TRBD1 from the table was never checked on the DNA. TRBV12-2 is termed a pseudogene. The CDR3 is made up of 17 amino acids. Written as DNA, the CDR3 is TGTGCAAGTCGCCCGGCGGGGAGAATTGGACAGATCTATGGCTACACCTTC. This translates into CASRPAGRIGQIYGYTF.

This clonotype turned up a few times. The rearrangement uses TRBV5-4 and TRBJ2-5; D unclear. V was cut by 7 bases and J by 5 bases, with 18 bases left in between. The CDR3 runs 14 residues. CDR1 is SGHNT and CDR2 is YYREEE in the germline V gene (reference sequence). In DNA, the CDR3 is TGTGCCAGCCGAGCTTGGGGATCGAAGGAGACCCAGTACTTC. Translation gives CASRAWGSKETQYF.

Concerning this clonotype itself: A much larger clone lies a single base off, so this may be a read error. The chain has TRBV6-4 and TRBJ2-1, with 7 bases aligning to TRBD2. Germline CDR1 MRHNA, CDR2 SNTAGT. The CDR3 extends over 14 amino acids. V was pared by 0 bases and J by 11 bases, with 7 bases of the junction left unmatched. The CDR3 loop reads CASSDSPGRGKQFF. In DNA form, the CDR3 reads TGTGCCAGCAGTGACTCCCCAGGGAGGGGTAAGCAGTTCTTC.

The table lists this clonotype with a few counts. The genes are TRBV12-3 or TRBV12-4 and TRBJ2-7; perhaps TRBD2 as D (7 bases). V was pared by 6 bases and J by 2 bases, with 20 bases between. The CDR3 extends over 16 amino acids. The CDR3, as DNA: TGTGCCAGCAGATTACAGGGAAGGACTAGGCCCTACGAGCAGTACTTC. It encodes CASRLQGRTRPYEQYF.

Many counts were recorded for this clonotype. V gene TRBV6-1 combines with J gene TRBJ2-2; the D gene is possibly TRBD1 (6 bases). Deletions cut 0 bases from V and 0 bases from J, with 8 bases between. The CDR3 has 16 amino acids. Per germline, CDR1 MNHNS and CDR2 SASEGT. CDR3 nucleotide sequence: TGTGCCAGCAGTGAAGCGGCAGGGGCGAACACCGGGGAGCTGTTTTTT. Translating gives CASSEAAGANTGELFF.

Many counts were recorded for this clonotype. The V and J genes are TRBV20-1 and TRBJ2-7, with D possibly matching TRBD2 (5 bases). CDR1 DFQATT and CDR2 SNEGSKA come from the germline V gene (reference sequence). V was cut by 1 base and J by 1 base, with 5 bases left in between. The CDR3 is 12 residues long. Here the CDR3 DNA reads TGCAGTGCTAGAGTAGCGTCCTACGAGCAGTACTTC. This gives the protein CSARVASYEQYF.

The J gene is TRBJ2-2, the V gene TRBV7-3; D assignment may be TRBD1 or TRBD2 (5 bases each). Per the germline V gene, CDR1 is SGHTA and CDR2 is FQGTGA. Deletions cut 5 bases from V and 4 bases from J, with 20 bases between. CDR3 length equals 17 residues. The CDR3 DNA reads TGTGCCAGCAGCCACAAATCGGGACCGGCGGGCACCGGGGAGCTGTTTTTT. As protein: CASSHKSGPAGTGELFF.